Described below is a single T cell receptor beta chain sequence and its context. Its antigen is still unknown. Per-base quality was not reported, and no clone a single base away is much larger than it. The data are from a study of CD4+ T cells in melanoma (dated 2022 in TCRdb). Context from the whole study: The study examined neoantigen-specific CD4+ T cells in human melanoma. Study-wide conclusions, independent of this receptor: Neoantigen-specific CD4+ T cells were reported to be correlated with the function of CD8+ T cells, macrophages and B cells. Neoantigen-specific CD4+ T cells in melanoma were reported to have a range of differentiation states.

Libraries were built with the immunoSEQ multiplex PCR assay. TCRdb obtained this table from immuneACCESS and retained in-frame rearrangements with V and J assigned. These tables miss some clones; where compared with another copy, unresolved V genes account for less than half of the shortfall, and the remainder is unexplained. The sample table shows about 140,000 clones, and about nine tenths are seen once. The ten largest clones capture 1.5% of the sample. Donors were patients with melanoma. The sequence derives from a human donor with melanoma.

The DNA reads as follows: TGTGCCAGCAGTGCCTGGCAGGGAACCTACAATCAGCCCCAGCATTTT. This encodes CASSAWQGTYNQPQHF. The rearrangement combines TRBV6-1 with TRBJ1-5; the D gene is possibly TRBD1, with 5 bases matching. From its cysteine to its phenylalanine, the CDR3 spans 16 amino acids. Kept here is only the CDR3 DNA, which spans 48 bases and is read in frame from base 1. Via the germline V gene, CDR1 is MNHNS and CDR2 SASEGT. Trimming costs V 4 bases and J 3 bases, and their ends lie 16 bases apart.